This entry lists 20 T cell receptor beta chains sequenced from one sample in a study of blood T cell repertoires in COVID-19. Produced via immunoSEQ multiplex PCR; TCRdb's table is partial and in-frame only. The table includes 150,000 to 200,000 clones, more than 70% detected once. The sequenced material came from PBMCs or T cells enriched from blood (not recorded which). The receptors here all came from a woman in her 50s in a cohort exposed to, infected with or recovered from COVID-19 (not recorded which).

This rearrangement joins TRBV12-2 to TRBJ1-5; TRBD1, the table's D call, lacks a check against the DNA. TRBV12-2 is termed a pseudogene. This CDR3 contains 16 residues. CDR3 nucleotides: TGTGCAAGTCGCTTAATGGGACAGGGGCACAATCAGCCCCAGCATTTT. Its translation: CASRLMGQGHNQPQHF.

This clone came up once. This rearrangement joins TRBV30 to TRBJ2-7, with D uncertain. The germline V gene encodes CDR1 GTSNPN and CDR2 SVGIG (reference sequence). Deletions cut 0 bases from V and 7 bases from J, with 13 bases between. The CDR3 has 13 amino acids. The DNA for the CDR3 is TGTGCCTGGAGTGTAAGCTCCCTGCGGGAGCAGTACTTC. Protein product: CAWSVSSLREQYF.

This chain uses TRBV27 with TRBJ1-5, with a tentative D call TRBD1 (5 bases). Trimming took off 6 bases at V and 1 base at J, with 13 bases between the two ends. The CDR3 totals 15 residues. CDR1 and CDR2 from the germline V gene are MNHEY and SMNVEV (reference sequence). In nucleotides, the CDR3 is TGTGCCAGCAGCCACATAACAGGAAGCAATCAGCCCCAGCATTTT. Translation: CASSHITGSNQPQHF.

The chain carries TRBV7-2 and TRBJ1-5; TRBD1 aligns across 7 bases. The CDR3 totals 16 residues. The ends lost 1 base at V and 3 bases at J; junction bases unmatched: 6. Germline V gives CDR1 SGHTA, CDR2 FQGNSA. The CDR3 sequence: CASSLGQGVANQPQHF. CDR3 nucleotides: TGTGCCAGCAGCTTAGGGCAGGGGGTCGCCAATCAGCCCCAGCATTTT.

This chain connects TRBV4-1 to TRBJ1-5; 11 bases line up with TRBD1. Germline CDR1 is MGHRA and CDR2 is YSYEKL. This CDR3 region has 16 residues. After removal of 1 base from V and 4 bases from J, the junction contained 3 bases not matched to a gene. The DNA of the CDR3 is TGCGCCAGCAGCCAAGTAGGGACAGGGGGAAATCAGCCCCAGCATTTT. Encoded protein: CASSQVGTGGNQPQHF.

The CDR3 region has the DNA TGTGCCAGCAGCCCAGGGGAGTGGGCACCGAACACCGGGGAGCTGTTTTTT. This codes for CASSPGEWAPNTGELFF. The genes are TRBV11-2 and TRBJ2-2, with D tentatively TRBD1 (6 bases). This CDR3 has 17 residues. Germline V gene data show CDR1 as SGHAT and CDR2 as FQNNGV. Trimming took 5 bases from V and 0 from J, leaving 16 bases between them.

This clone appeared a single time. V gene TRBV6-6 combines with J gene TRBJ1-2, with D possibly TRBD1 on 5 matching bases. There are 15 residues in the CDR3. CDR1 MNHNY and CDR2 SVGAGI come from the germline V gene (reference sequence). Trimming took 1 base from V and 6 from J, leaving 15 bases between them. The CDR3: CASSYWDSLGDGYTF. The CDR3, as DNA: TGTGCCAGCAGTTACTGGGACTCTTTAGGCGATGGCTACACCTTC.

The chain couples TRBV5-1 to TRBJ2-7; 16 bases match TRBD2. Germline values: CDR1 SGHRS, CDR2 YFSETQ. The CDR3 spans 16 residues. The trim removed 4 bases at V and 7 bases at J, leaving 8 bases unmatched. The CDR3 spells CASSGTSGRGRGEQYF. For the CDR3, the DNA is TGCGCCAGCAGCGGGACTAGCGGGAGGGGACGTGGAGAGCAGTACTTC.

The chain joins TRBV27 to TRBJ2-7, with TRBD2 identical over 8 bases. The CDR3 consists of 15 residues. Trimming removed 4 bases from V and 5 bases from J; junction bases left unmatched: 10. CDR1 MNHEY and CDR2 SMNVEV come from the germline V gene (reference sequence). The CDR3 loop is CASSSERELLDEQYF. CDR3 sequence (DNA): TGTGCCAGCAGTTCGGAGCGGGAGTTGTTGGACGAGCAGTACTTC.

Only one count was recorded for this clone. CDR3 DNA: TGTGCCACTCCTGCGACTAGCGGGGGCTACTCCTACGAGCAGTACTTC. Protein: CATPATSGGYSYEQYF. The chain links TRBV19 to TRBJ2-7; 12 positions agree with TRBD2. The J segment lost 0 bases and the V segment lost 10 bases, leaving 10 bases of the junction unmatched. The germline gives CDR1 LNHDA, CDR2 SQIVND (reference sequence). This CDR3 has 16 amino acids.

The rearrangement joins TRBV10-1 to TRBJ1-1; 7 positions agree with TRBD1. V was clipped by 9 bases and J by 1 base; unmatched bases: 5. The germline V gene has CDR1 WNHNN and CDR2 SYGVQD (reference sequence). This CDR3 is built from 13 residues. As DNA, the CDR3 is TGCGCCAGTAATCGGGACAGGAACACTGAAGCTTTCTTT. Amino acid sequence: CASNRDRNTEAFF.

The chain uses TRBV7-2 and TRBJ2-7; TRBD2 aligns across 11 bases. CDR1 and CDR2 from the germline V gene are SGHTA and FQGNSA. V shed 5 bases, J shed 2 bases, and the junction held 5 bases outside the gene matches. The CDR3 sequence is 15 residues long. The CDR3 protein is CASSPLAGGAYEQYF. For the CDR3, the DNA is TGTGCCAGCAGCCCCCTAGCGGGGGGAGCCTACGAGCAGTACTTC.

J is TRBJ1-4 and V is TRBV7-9; 8 nucleotides line up with TRBD1. V lost 5 bases to trimming and J lost 3 bases; unmatched junction nucleotides: 8. CDR1 and CDR2 from the germline V gene are SEHNR and FQNEAQ (reference sequence). The CDR3 has 16 residues. The DNA of the CDR3 is TGTGCCAGCAGCGAGGGACAGGCGGTCGCTAATGAAAAACTGTTTTTT. Amino acids: CASSEGQAVANEKLFF.

This chain joins TRBV10-3 and TRBJ1-1; weak D call: TRBD1 (6 bases). V was cut by 6 bases and J by 4 bases, with 15 bases left in between. Per the germline V gene, CDR1 is ENHRY and CDR2 is SYGVKD. There are 14 residues in the CDR3. The CDR3 nucleotides are TGTGCCATCAGGGAAAGGGGGGAGGGCACTGAAGCTTTCTTT. This codes for CAIRERGEGTEAFF.

V gene TRBV2 combines with J gene TRBJ2-7; D is perhaps TRBD2 (5 bases). The CDR3 spans 12 residues. Germline V gene data show CDR1 as SNHLY and CDR2 as FYNNEI. V lost 3 bases, J lost 3 bases, and 6 bases lay in between. CDR3 amino acids: CASSEDFYEQYF. CDR3 nucleotides: TGTGCCAGCAGTGAGGACTTCTACGAGCAGTACTTC.

This chain joins TRBV6-1 and TRBJ1-2; D uncertain. CDR1 and CDR2 (germline): MNHNS, SASEGT. V was shortened by 1 base and J by 11 bases, with 8 bases between the two germline ends. This CDR3 contains 11 residues. CDR3 region: CASSEVQTYTF. In DNA, the CDR3 is TGTGCCAGCAGTGAAGTCCAGACTTACACCTTC.

The chain employs TRBV6-5 and TRBJ1-5, with 9 bases fitting TRBD1. J gave up 7 bases and V 6 bases, and 10 bases lay outside the gene matches. The CDR3 spans 15 residues. Germline-derived CDR1 and CDR2 are MNHEY and SVGAGI. CDR3 in DNA: TGTGCCAGCAGGAGGGGACAGGGTGATTACCAGCCCCAGCATTTT. The encoded protein is CASRRGQGDYQPQHF.

This rearrangement joins TRBV4-1 to TRBJ2-5; D call uncertain. Deletions cut 1 base from V and 5 bases from J, with 14 bases between. This CDR3 is 15 amino acids long. In germline, CDR1 is MGHRA, CDR2 YSYEKL. The CDR3 is CASSQVQATRETQYF. In nucleotides, the CDR3 is TGCGCCAGCAGCCAAGTTCAGGCAACCCGGGAGACCCAGTACTTC.

The chain links TRBV9 to TRBJ2-4, with 10 nucleotides matching TRBD1. The CDR3 extends over 15 amino acids. Germline CDR1 SGDLS, CDR2 YYNGEE. J was trimmed by 8 bases and V by 3 bases; bases with no gene match: 8. The CDR3 nucleotides read TGTGCCAGCAGCGCCCGGGACAGGGGAAGGGACATTCAGTACTTC. It translates to CASSARDRGRDIQYF.

The count of this clone is one. The chain couples TRBV19 to TRBJ2-2; weak D call: TRBD1 (6 bases). CDR1 and CDR2 (germline): LNHDA, SQIVND (reference sequence). With 10 bases removed from V and 6 bases from J, the gap between germline ends came to 27 bases. The CDR3 is 17 amino acids. Written as DNA, the CDR3 is TGTGCCACCGTCGCGCTTGTGGGGGCGGTTCGGCCCGGGGAGCTGTTTTTT. Its protein product is CATVALVGAVRPGELFF.